The sequence of this T cell receptor beta chain was determined in a study of a mutant IDH1 vaccine in newly diagnosed glioma. Study-level background: Males made up about 60% and females roughly 40% of treated patients, whose mean age was roughly 40 years. Most patients had radiochemotherapy with temozolomide before enrollment; others had one alone.

TCRdb keeps only in-frame clones here, not all; method: immunoSEQ multiplex PCR. The repertoire consists of roughly 99,000 clones, with about 90% occurring once and the leading ten covering around 0.6%. The sample's time point: baseline, week 1 (first vaccination visit). Regarding treatment: pre-vaccination baseline after standard-of-care therapy. Germline V lookup: CDR1 MNHNS, CDR2 SASEGT. The CDR3 length is 14 residues. Between the trimmed V and J ends, which lost 10 bases and 2 bases, there was a span of 16 bases. The specimen comprised PBMCs, sampled from a glioma patient treated with radiotherapy, temozolomide or both. V gene TRBV6-1 combines with J gene TRBJ2-3, with D possibly being TRBD1 or TRBD2 (5 bases each). This clonotype was sampled from a woman aged 45-65 years with glioma. The CDR3 reads CATIPGTDTDTQYF. The CDR3 DNA is TGTGCCACCATTCCAGGGACGGACACAGATACGCAGTATTTT.